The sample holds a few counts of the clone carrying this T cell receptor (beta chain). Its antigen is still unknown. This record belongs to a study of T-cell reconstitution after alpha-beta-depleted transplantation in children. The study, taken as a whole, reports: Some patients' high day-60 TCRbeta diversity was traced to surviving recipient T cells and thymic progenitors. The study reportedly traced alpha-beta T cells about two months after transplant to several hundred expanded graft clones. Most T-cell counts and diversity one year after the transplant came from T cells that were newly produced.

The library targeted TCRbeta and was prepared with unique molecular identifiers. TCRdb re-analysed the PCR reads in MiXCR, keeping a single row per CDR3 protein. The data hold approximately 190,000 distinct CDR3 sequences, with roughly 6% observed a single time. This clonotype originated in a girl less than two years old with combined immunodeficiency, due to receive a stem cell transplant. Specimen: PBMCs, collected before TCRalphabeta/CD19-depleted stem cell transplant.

This CDR3 reads CAFRVTYEQYF. The CDR3 DNA sequence: TGTGCCTTCCGCGTAACCTACGAGCAGTACTTC. The chain recombines TRBV30 with TRBJ2-7; D gene uncertain. The germline V gene encodes CDR1 GTSNPN and CDR2 SVGIG (reference sequence). V was shortened by 7 bases and J by 2 bases, with 9 bases between the two germline ends. The CDR3 is 11 residues long.